The 30 T cell receptor beta chains in this list originate from one sample, sequenced in a study of T cells in Graves' hyperthyroidism and ophthalmopathy. RNA transcripts served as the template for amplifying TCR beta CDR3 regions. HTBI primers were employed in a first-round RT-PCR of the TCR CDR3. TCRdb re-analysed the multiplex PCR reads in MiXCR, keeping a single row per CDR3 protein. The sample yields just under 750,000 distinct CDR3 sequences, about 35% seen once. Specimen: blood. These receptor sequences come from a woman in her 40s with Graves' hyperthyroidism.

This clonotype was recorded many times. This chain's CDR3 is CASSHQENSPLHF. The CDR3 DNA is TGTGCCAGCAGTCATCAAGAGAATTCACCCCTCCACTTT. The chain is built from TRBV12-3 or TRBV12-4 and TRBJ1-6; D uncertain. V lost 5 bases and J lost 7, with 9 bases in between. This CDR3 comprises 13 residues.

The sample holds many counts of this clonotype. The chain employs TRBV7-9 and TRBJ2-5, with no clear D. Trimming cost V 5 bases and J 4 bases, with 11 bases left between them. CDR3 size: 13 residues. CDR1 and CDR2 (germline): SEHNR, FQNEAQ (reference sequence). This CDR3 reads CASSPAEGETQYF. Here the CDR3 DNA reads TGTGCCAGCAGCCCGGCCGAAGGAGAGACCCAGTACTTC.

There are many counts of this clonotype. The chain has TRBV2 and TRBJ2-5; D tentatively reads TRBD1 or TRBD2 (5 bases each). The germline V and J ends were trimmed by 8 bases and 5 bases, with 21 bases remaining between them. The CDR3 is made up of 15 amino acids. The germline gives CDR1 SNHLY, CDR2 FYNNEI. CDR3 residues: CASSITGASSETQYF. The CDR3 DNA sequence: TGTGCCAGCTCGATTACCGGGGCCAGCAGTGAGACCCAGTACTTC.

This clonotype has at least ten counts. The J gene is TRBJ1-3, the V gene TRBV12-3 or TRBV12-4; unclear D gene. V gave up 6 bases and J gave up 0 bases, with 9 bases separating them. CDR3 length: 14 amino acids. CDR3 nucleotides: TGTGCCAGCAGCGCGGCAGCCTCTGGAAACACCATATATTTT. This codes for CASSAAASGNTIYF.

This clonotype has ten or more counts. The chain employs TRBV7-9 and TRBJ1-1; possible D gene TRBD1, 5 bases. The CDR3 contains 14 residues. The V end lost 2 bases, the J end lost 7 bases, and 14 bases lay between the germline ends. The germline CDR1 and CDR2 sequences are SEHNR and FQNEAQ (reference sequence). The CDR3 DNA reads TGTGCCAGCAGCTTACGGGGCGGGATCGGTGAAGCTTTCTTT. Its protein product is CASSLRGGIGEAFF.

The chain has TRBV10-3 and TRBJ2-3; D remains ambiguous. V lost 7 bases to trimming and J lost 4 bases, with 6 bases between them. CDR1 is ENHRY, CDR2 SYGVKD, per germline. This CDR3 has 11 residues. In nucleotides, the CDR3 is TGTGCCATCAAGACCGCAGATACGCAGTATTTT. This sequence encodes CAIKTADTQYF.

This clonotype was observed at least ten times. The chain is built from TRBV7-2 and TRBJ2-2; no clear D gene. Germline V CDR1 and CDR2: SGHTA, FQGNSA. V was clipped by 3 bases and J by 7 bases, with 6 bases between them. The CDR3 is 12 residues long. The CDR3 reads CASSFVVGELFF. Here the CDR3 DNA reads TGTGCCAGCAGCTTCGTGGTCGGGGAGCTGTTTTTT.

V gene TRBV5-1 combines with J gene TRBJ1-1, with D possibly being TRBD1 (5 bases). The CDR3 length is 14 residues. V was cut by 4 bases and J by 7 bases, with 17 bases left in between. The germline V gene encodes CDR1 SGHRS and CDR2 YFSETQ. CDR3 in amino acids: CASSPGGEGREAFF. CDR3 coding DNA: TGCGCCAGCAGCCCGGGGGGGGAGGGTCGTGAAGCTTTCTTT.

The chain uses TRBV28 and TRBJ1-1; no clear D gene. This CDR3 spans 14 amino acids. V dropped 7 bases and J dropped 2 bases, with 14 bases sitting between them. Germline V gives CDR1 MDHEN, CDR2 SYDVKM. For the CDR3, the DNA is TGTGCCAGCACCACCGGCCGGAGAAACACTGAAGCTTTCTTT. Translating gives CASTTGRRNTEAFF. Combining the CDR3 with reference TRBV28 and TRBJ1-1 gives the whole variable domain DVKVTQSSRYLVKRTGEKVFLECVQDMDHENMFWYRQDPGLGLRLIYFSYDVKMKEKGDIPEGYSVSREKKERFSLILESASTNQTSMYLCASTTGRRNTEAFFGQGTRLTVV.

The genes are TRBV19 and TRBJ1-1, with 8 positions matching TRBD1. This CDR3 region has 16 residues. V was pared by 1 base and J by 7 bases, with 11 bases of the junction left unmatched. Germline CDR1 LNHDA, CDR2 SQIVND (reference sequence). The CDR3 is CASSIGGGRGQGEAFF. As DNA, the CDR3 is TGTGCCAGTAGTATAGGAGGCGGCAGGGGGCAGGGTGAAGCTTTCTTT.

Ten or more counts support this clonotype. The chain has TRBV7-2 and TRBJ2-7; D may be TRBD1 or TRBD2 (5 bases each). This CDR3 has 15 amino acids. Germline CDR1 is SGHTA and CDR2 is FQGNSA. V lost 5 bases and J lost 2, with 16 bases in between. For the CDR3, the DNA is TGTGCCAGCAGCCGAGGGTCAGGGAGCCCCTACGAGCAGTACTTC. Translation: CASSRGSGSPYEQYF.

Turning to this clonotype: A read error may be the cause here, since a much bigger clone is one base away. CDR3 bases: TGTGCCAGCAGCTTAACATGGGGAGGGAACAATCAGCCCCAGCATTTT. This gives the protein CASSLTWGGNNQPQHF. The V gene is TRBV7-2, the J gene TRBJ1-5; no clear D. Trimming took 2 bases from V and 3 from J, leaving 14 bases between them. The CDR3 consists of 16 residues. CDR1 is SGHTA and CDR2 is FQGNSA in the germline V gene.

This clonotype was observed a few times. At one end the junction does not follow the germline gene, possibly because of a read error. The CDR3 bases are TGTGCCAGCAGCCAGGACGGAAAAGGACTACGGGAGACCCAGTACTTC. Protein product: CASSQDGKGLRETQYF. The chain is built from TRBV5-1 and TRBJ2-5; D might be TRBD2 (6 bases). In germline, CDR1 is SGHRS, CDR2 YFSETQ. CDR3 length: 16 amino acids.

As concerns this clonotype: This sequence may be a read error, since a much larger clone differs from it by one base. The chain uses TRBV12-3 or TRBV12-4 and TRBJ1-1; 7 positions agree with TRBD1. With 6 bases clipped from V and 1 base from J, the junction kept 5 bases outside the gene matches. The CDR3 extends over 14 amino acids. The CDR3: CASSHRTGNTEAFF. The DNA for the CDR3 is TGTGCCAGCAGCCATAGGACAGGGAACACTGAAGCTTTCTTT.

A few counts support this clonotype. This chain connects TRBV7-2 to TRBJ1-2, with D tentatively TRBD1 (5 bases). The CDR3 spans 16 residues. Germline loops: CDR1 SGHTA, CDR2 FQGNSA. V shed 5 bases and J shed 2 bases, with 18 bases lying between them. For the CDR3, the DNA is TGTGCCAGCAGCCCACAGGATTTTGGGGGGAACTATGGCTACACCTTC. This encodes CASSPQDFGGNYGYTF.

V usage is TRBV29-1 and J usage is TRBJ1-2; D perhaps matches TRBD1 (6 bases). The CDR3 spans 13 residues. Trimming took off 8 bases at V and 7 bases at J, with 20 bases between the two ends. CDR1 is SQVTM and CDR2 is ANQGSEA in the germline V gene. DNA of the CDR3: TGCAGCAGTCTAAGAACGGGGGCCTTTGGCTACACCTTC. Encoded protein: CSSLRTGAFGYTF. Full variable domain (remainder filled in from reference TRBV29-1 and TRBJ1-2): SAVISQKPSRDICQRGTSLTIQCQVDSQVTMMFWYRQQPGQSLTLIATANQGSEATYESGFVIDKFPISRPNLTFSTLTVSNMSPEDSSIYLCSSLRTGAFGYTFGSGTRLTVV.

This clonotype was seen at least ten times. The chain uses TRBV12-3 or TRBV12-4 and TRBJ2-7; tentatively, D is TRBD1 (5 bases). Deletions cut 3 bases from V and 3 bases from J, with 12 bases between. This CDR3 region has 14 residues. The CDR3 sequence: CASSFGRASYEQYF. DNA of the CDR3: TGTGCCAGCAGTTTTGGCAGGGCCAGCTACGAGCAGTACTTC.

This clonotype appeared many times. V gene TRBV5-5 combines with J gene TRBJ2-5, with a possible D match to TRBD1 (5 bases). The CDR3 runs 14 residues. V gave up 4 bases and J gave up 2 bases, with 12 bases separating them. Germline CDR1 SGHKS, CDR2 YYEKEE (reference sequence). The CDR3 DNA reads TGTGCCAGCAGCCCTTCTGACAGACAAGAGACCCAGTACTTC. The encoded protein is CASSPSDRQETQYF.

This clonotype was found many times. CDR3 bases: TGTGCCAGCAGCATCGACAGGGGTACTGAAGCTTTCTTT. Translating gives CASSIDRGTEAFF. V gene TRBV19 combines with J gene TRBJ1-1; the match to TRBD1 covers 8 bases. Losses at the gene ends were 9 bases for V and 5 bases for J; bases not matched to a gene: 8. The CDR3 length is 13 residues. The germline gives CDR1 LNHDA, CDR2 SQIVND (reference sequence).

The V call is TRBV11-1, the J call TRBJ2-7; TRBD1 is a possible D gene (6 bases). Trimming removed 6 bases from V and 7 bases from J, with 19 bases in between. CDR1 and CDR2 (germline): SGHAT, FQDESV (reference sequence). The CDR3 spans 14 residues. The CDR3 sequence: CASSVGALTGEQYF. DNA for the CDR3: TGTGCCAGCAGTGTGGGGGCCCTGACGGGGGAGCAGTACTTC.

The CDR3 sequence is CASSHRVFF. Written as DNA, the CDR3 is TGTGCCAGCAGCCACCGGGTTTTCTTT. This chain links TRBV7-2 with TRBJ1-1; no clear D gene. V lost 5 bases to trimming and J lost 13 bases, with 8 bases between them. The CDR3 is 9 residues long. Germline-derived CDR1 and CDR2 are SGHTA and FQGNSA.

This clonotype was observed a few times. The V and J genes are TRBV6-2 or TRBV6-3 and TRBJ2-2; the D gene is possibly TRBD1 (6 bases). The V gene lost 0 bases and the J gene lost 3 bases, with 11 bases spanning the gap. The CDR3 covers 16 residues. Germline CDR1 reads MNHEY; CDR2 reads SVGEGT. The CDR3 bases are TGTGCCAGCAGTTACTCCCCACAGGGCCACACCGGGGAGCTGTTTTTT. Its translation is CASSYSPQGHTGELFF.

A word on this clonotype: A read error may account for a junction end that differs from germline. This rearrangement joins TRBV7-9 to TRBJ2-7; no clear D. The germline V gene encodes CDR1 SEHNR and CDR2 FQNEAQ (reference sequence). The CDR3 consists of 14 residues. CDR3 bases: TGCGCCAGCAGTATACAGTCAGCTGCCTACGAGCAGTACTTC. Translated, it gives CASSIQSAAYEQYF.

The rearrangement links TRBV29-1 to TRBJ1-3; D is uncertain. The CDR3 contains 12 residues. Trimming took off 7 bases at V and 3 bases at J, with 10 bases between the two ends. Per the germline V gene, CDR1 is SQVTM and CDR2 is ANQGSEA. DNA for the CDR3: TGCAGCGCTGGCACTCTTGGAAACACCATATATTTT. Its translation is CSAGTLGNTIYF.

This clonotype was counted at least ten times. V gene TRBV14 combines with J gene TRBJ2-7; 9 bases are a match to TRBD1. The ends lost 5 bases at V and 7 bases at J; junction bases unmatched: 9. The CDR3 has 14 residues. The germline CDR1 and CDR2 sequences are SGHDN and FVKESK. The CDR3 region has the DNA TGTGCCAGCAGCACTCAACAGGGGGCCGGGGAGCAGTACTTC. Translated, it gives CASSTQQGAGEQYF.

This clonotype was recorded many times. The rearrangement links TRBV10-2 to TRBJ1-2; no reliable D call. Per germline, CDR1 WSHSY and CDR2 SAAADI. The V gene lost 2 bases and the J gene lost 4 bases, with 11 bases spanning the gap. The CDR3 runs 14 residues. In nucleotides, the CDR3 is TGCGCCAGCAGTGAGAGTCTGGTTTCCTATGGCTACACCTTC. Encoded protein: CASSESLVSYGYTF.

This clonotype came up many times. This rearrangement joins TRBV10-3 to TRBJ1-6; D remains unclear. V lost 4 bases and J 7 bases, leaving 8 bases between the germline ends. The length of the CDR3 is 13 residues. CDR1 is ENHRY, CDR2 SYGVKD, per germline. CDR3 sequence reads: CAISGDGNSPLHF. The CDR3 region has the DNA TGTGCCATCAGTGGAGACGGGAATTCACCCCTCCACTTT.

At least ten counts were recorded for this clonotype. The chain employs TRBV4-3 and TRBJ1-1, with a weak D call TRBD1 (5 bases). Per the germline V gene, CDR1 is LGHNA and CDR2 is YSLEER. The CDR3 covers 14 residues. The ends were cut back, 1 base at V and 0 bases at J, with 6 bases in the middle. CDR3 bases: TGCGCCAGCAGCCAAGCGACAGTGAACACTGAAGCTTTCTTT. It encodes CASSQATVNTEAFF.

This clonotype was seen many times. V is TRBV7-9 and J is TRBJ2-2, with D hard to call. Germline V CDR1 and CDR2: SEHNR, FQNEAQ (reference sequence). The CDR3 sequence is 15 residues long. With 2 bases removed from V and 4 bases from J, the gap between germline ends came to 11 bases. The CDR3 DNA reads TGTGCCAGCAGCTTACCTTGGCAGTCCACCGGGGAGCTGTTTTTT. Translated, it gives CASSLPWQSTGELFF.

This sequence joins TRBV7-2 and TRBJ2-7; 13 positions agree with TRBD2. Losses at the gene ends were 5 bases for V and 6 bases for J; bases not matched to a gene: 4. Germline V gene lookup returns CDR1 SGHTA and CDR2 FQGNSA. CDR3 length equals 14 residues. The CDR3 DNA reads as TGTGCCAGCAGCCCCGGGACTAGCGGGGTCGAGCAGTACTTC. Its protein is CASSPGTSGVEQYF.